The 24 T cell receptor beta chains below were found in one sample sequenced in a study of cytomegalovirus exposure and HLA in healthy donors. TCRdb keeps only in-frame clones here, not all; method: immunoSEQ multiplex PCR. In the table there are more than 85,000 clones, roughly 86% of which are singletons. The sequenced sample was PBMCs. The receptors shown here come from a woman between 18 and 29 years old in good health and CMV-seropositive.

J is TRBJ1-6 and V is TRBV28; 8 bases match TRBD1. Per the germline V gene, CDR1 is MDHEN and CDR2 is SYDVKM. V was clipped by 5 bases and J by 8 bases; unmatched bases: 5. The CDR3 totals 14 residues. In DNA form, the CDR3 reads TGTGCCAGCAGTCCGACAGGGGAATATTCACCCCTCCACTTT. Its translation is CASSPTGEYSPLHF.

The chain carries TRBV28 and TRBJ1-4; 11 bases fit TRBD1. Germline V lookup: CDR1 MDHEN, CDR2 SYDVKM. Trimming removed 2 bases from V and 7 bases from J; junction bases left unmatched: 3. The CDR3 covers 15 residues. The CDR3 DNA follows: TGTGCCAGCAGTTTAAGGACAGGGGGCGTTGAAAAACTGTTTTTT. Protein: CASSLRTGGVEKLFF. Supplemented by reference TRBV28 and TRBJ1-4, the full variable domain reads DVKVTQSSRYLVKRTGEKVFLECVQDMDHENMFWYRQDPGLGLRLIYFSYDVKMKEKGDIPEGYSVSREKKERFSLILESASTNQTSMYLCASSLRTGGVEKLFFGSGTQLSVL.

The chain is built from TRBV19 and TRBJ1-2; no definite D call. Germline CDR1 is LNHDA and CDR2 is SQIVND (reference sequence). CDR3 length: 12 amino acids. With 4 bases removed from V and 4 bases from J, the gap between germline ends came to 7 bases. CDR3 in amino acids: CASSTSLYGYTF. The CDR3 DNA reads TGTGCCAGTAGTACCTCTCTCTATGGCTACACCTTC.

This CDR3 reads CASSREGAGELFF. CDR3 DNA sequence: TGTGCCAGCAGCCGAGAGGGCGCCGGGGAGCTGTTTTTT. The V call is TRBV4-2, the J call TRBJ2-2; possibly TRBD2 for D (5 bases). Deletions cut 4 bases from V and 6 bases from J, with 9 bases between. CDR1 and CDR2 from the germline V gene are LGHNA and YNFKEQ. The CDR3 totals 13 residues.

The chain joins TRBV6-1 to TRBJ1-5; TRBD1 might be the D (5 bases). Per the germline V gene, CDR1 is MNHNS and CDR2 is SASEGT. CDR3 length equals 15 residues. Deletions cut 6 bases from V and 0 bases from J, with 12 bases between. The CDR3 DNA reads TGTGCCAGCAGGTCAGGGCAGGATAGCAATCAGCCCCAGCATTTT. Translated: CASRSGQDSNQPQHF.

The chain joins TRBV29-1 to TRBJ2-3; D is undetermined. Trimming shortened V by 3 bases and J by 6 bases, and 4 bases separated the two germline ends. CDR1 is SQVTM, CDR2 ANQGSEA, per germline. This CDR3 is built from 10 residues. The CDR3 loop reads CSVDVDTQYF. The CDR3 DNA reads TGCAGCGTTGACGTGGATACGCAGTATTTT.

The V and J genes are TRBV27 and TRBJ2-7; 10 bases fit TRBD1. The trim removed 10 bases at V and 0 bases at J, leaving 6 bases unmatched. The CDR3 sequence is 14 residues long. Germline-derived CDR1 and CDR2 are MNHEY and SMNVEV (reference sequence). Here the CDR3 DNA reads TGTGCCACGTCGCGGGACAGGGGCTCCTACGAGCAGTACTTC. As protein: CATSRDRGSYEQYF.

The table lists this clone with many counts. This chain joins TRBV18 and TRBJ2-5; no clear D gene. V lost 9 bases and J 5 bases, leaving 16 bases between the germline ends. The CDR3 consists of 13 residues. CDR1 and CDR2 (germline): KGHSH, LQKENI. CDR3 nucleotides: TGTGCCAGTTCAGGCGGTCCCGGGGAGACCCAGTACTTC. It is translated as CASSGGPGETQYF.

The V call is TRBV10-1, the J call TRBJ2-6; D is ambiguous. The V end was cut by 6 bases, the J end by 0 bases, with 15 bases between. This CDR3 has 17 residues. CDR1 is WNHNN, CDR2 SYGVQD, per germline (reference sequence). The CDR3 sequence: CASRLHSKASGANVLTF. The CDR3 DNA is TGCGCCAGCAGGCTCCATTCGAAAGCCTCTGGGGCCAACGTCCTGACTTTC.

The rearrangement joins TRBV6-1 to TRBJ2-1; 9 bases fit TRBD1. Germline CDR1 reads MNHNS; CDR2 reads SASEGT. The V gene end was trimmed by 5 bases and the J gene end by 0 bases; junction bases not matched to a gene: 2. The CDR3 is 15 residues long. CDR3 sequence: CASSPDRGSYNEQFF. The CDR3 nucleotides are TGTGCCAGCAGTCCGGACAGGGGCTCCTACAATGAGCAGTTCTTC.

This chain links TRBV6-5 with TRBJ2-2; no definite D call. This CDR3 is built from 14 residues. Germline values: CDR1 MNHEY, CDR2 SVGAGI. V was clipped by 8 bases and J by 0 bases, with 10 bases between them. The CDR3 region has the DNA TGTGCCAGCGGCAGGATAACGAACACCGGGGAGCTGTTTTTT. It translates to CASGRITNTGELFF.

The chain is built from TRBV4-1 and TRBJ2-7, with TRBD2 identical over 8 bases. V shed 4 bases and J 3 bases; nucleotides not matched to a gene: 11. CDR1 is MGHRA, CDR2 YSYEKL, per germline. The CDR3 contains 16 residues. The CDR3 protein is CASSRDPGTRVYEQYF. For the CDR3, the DNA is TGCGCCAGCAGCCGGGACCCCGGGACTAGGGTCTACGAGCAGTACTTC.

The chain combines TRBV28 with TRBJ2-7; no firm D call. In germline, CDR1 is MDHEN, CDR2 SYDVKM. V gave up 2 bases and J gave up 4 bases, with 3 bases separating them. The CDR3 runs 11 residues. CDR3 sequence reads: CASSLQYEQYF. In nucleotides, the CDR3 is TGTGCCAGCAGTTTACAATACGAGCAGTACTTC. The whole variable domain, remainder taken from reference TRBV28 and TRBJ2-7, is DVKVTQSSRYLVKRTGEKVFLECVQDMDHENMFWYRQDPGLGLRLIYFSYDVKMKEKGDIPEGYSVSREKKERFSLILESASTNQTSMYLCASSLQYEQYFGPGTRLTVT.

This clone has a single count. The J gene is TRBJ2-3, the V gene TRBV19; 8 nucleotides agree with TRBD2. After removal of 1 base from V and 7 bases from J, the junction contained 10 bases not matched to a gene. Germline CDR1 is LNHDA and CDR2 is SQIVND (reference sequence). The CDR3 length is 16 residues. The CDR3 DNA follows: TGTGCCAGTAGTATAGGCTTCGGGGGGGCAACAAATACGCAGTATTTT. Its translation: CASSIGFGGATNTQYF.

The J gene is TRBJ2-7, the V gene TRBV28; D gene unclear. The germline V gene has CDR1 MDHEN and CDR2 SYDVKM. The ends were cut back, 7 bases at V and 2 bases at J, with 12 bases in the middle. The length of the CDR3 is 13 residues. Here the CDR3 reads CASNNRRAYEQYF. The CDR3 DNA sequence: TGTGCCAGCAATAATCGCCGGGCCTACGAGCAGTACTTC.

The chain carries TRBV28 and TRBJ2-7; 12 nucleotides align to TRBD1. Trimming took 6 bases from V and 6 from J; bases not matched to a gene: 12. Germline CDR1 MDHEN, CDR2 SYDVKM. CDR3 length equals 16 residues. The CDR3 bases are TGTGCCAGCAGCGGGGACAGGGGGCGCCGGTCGGGCGAGCAGTACTTC. Protein sequence: CASSGDRGRRSGEQYF.

CDR3 sequence reads: CASSLQETQYF. For the CDR3, the DNA is TGTGCCAGCTCTCTCCAAGAGACCCAGTACTTC. This rearrangement joins TRBV18 to TRBJ2-5; D not certain. CDR1 KGHSH and CDR2 LQKENI come from the germline V gene. The germline V and J ends were trimmed by 6 bases and 1 base, with 3 bases remaining between them. This CDR3 spans 11 amino acids.

V gene TRBV6-1 combines with J gene TRBJ1-5; D is unresolved. Germline assignment: CDR1 MNHNS and CDR2 SASEGT. V lost 2 bases and J lost 7, with 12 bases in between. This CDR3 is built from 14 residues. The CDR3 loop reads CASSELPAVQPQHF. The CDR3 region has the DNA TGTGCCAGCAGTGAACTACCAGCGGTGCAGCCCCAGCATTTT.

This sequence joins TRBV5-4 and TRBJ2-3; 10 positions agree with TRBD2. Germline-derived CDR1 and CDR2 are SGHNT and YYREEE (reference sequence). The CDR3 is made up of 16 amino acids. The ends lost 2 bases at V and 2 bases at J; junction bases unmatched: 5. In nucleotides, the CDR3 is TGTGCCAGCAGCTTCCCAGCGGGGGGGACCACAGATACGCAGTATTTT. Protein sequence: CASSFPAGGTTDTQYF.

This rearrangement joins TRBV5-6 to TRBJ1-4; D gene unclear. V gave up 1 base and J gave up 0 bases, with 7 bases separating them. CDR1 and CDR2 (germline): SGHDT, YYEEEE. The CDR3 runs 15 residues. The CDR3 DNA follows: TGTGCCAGCAGCTTGTTTGGAGCAACTAATGAAAAACTGTTTTTT. Amino acids: CASSLFGATNEKLFF.

The chain employs TRBV28 and TRBJ2-2; possible D gene TRBD1, 6 bases. The germline gives CDR1 MDHEN, CDR2 SYDVKM. The V and J ends lost 8 bases and 0 bases respectively, with 13 bases between them. This CDR3 contains 15 residues. The CDR3 reads CASLPGTPNTGELFF. The CDR3 region has the DNA TGTGCCAGCCTACCCGGGACACCGAACACCGGGGAGCTGTTTTTT. The full variable domain, its missing parts supplied by reference TRBV28 and TRBJ2-2, is DVKVTQSSRYLVKRTGEKVFLECVQDMDHENMFWYRQDPGLGLRLIYFSYDVKMKEKGDIPEGYSVSREKKERFSLILESASTNQTSMYLCASLPGTPNTGELFFGEGSRLTVL.

The V and J genes are TRBV2 and TRBJ1-2, with D maybe TRBD1 (5 bases). V was pared by 2 bases and J by 8 bases, with 15 bases between. This CDR3 has 14 residues. CDR1 is SNHLY, CDR2 FYNNEI, per germline. DNA for the CDR3: TGTGCCAGCAGTGAAATATCAGGGTCTGGCGGCTACACCTTC. This translates into CASSEISGSGGYTF.

This sequence joins TRBV7-7 and TRBJ2-5; 13 bases fit TRBD2. The length of the CDR3 is 19 residues. The germline CDR1 and CDR2 sequences are SSHAT and FNYEAQ (reference sequence). Trimming removed 5 bases from V and 1 base from J; junction bases left unmatched: 13. The CDR3 DNA follows: TGTGCCAGCAGCCGGACCTGGGGGGGACTAGCGGGGCTCCAAGAGACCCAGTACTTC. The encoded protein is CASSRTWGGLAGLQETQYF.

The chain uses TRBV11-3 and TRBJ2-1; D uncertain. Germline V gene lookup returns CDR1 SGHNT and CDR2 YENEEA. This CDR3 contains 11 residues. V was pared by 5 bases and J by 8 bases, with 7 bases between. The CDR3 sequence is CASSPEDEQFF. CDR3 DNA: TGTGCCAGCAGCCCCGAGGATGAGCAGTTCTTC. Full variable domain (remainder filled in from reference TRBV11-3 and TRBJ2-1): EAGVVQSPRYKIIEKKQPVAFWCNPISGHNTLYWYLQNLGQGPELLIRYENEEAVDDSQLPKDRFSAERLKGVDSTLKIQPAELGDSAVYLCASSPEDEQFFGPGTRLTVL.